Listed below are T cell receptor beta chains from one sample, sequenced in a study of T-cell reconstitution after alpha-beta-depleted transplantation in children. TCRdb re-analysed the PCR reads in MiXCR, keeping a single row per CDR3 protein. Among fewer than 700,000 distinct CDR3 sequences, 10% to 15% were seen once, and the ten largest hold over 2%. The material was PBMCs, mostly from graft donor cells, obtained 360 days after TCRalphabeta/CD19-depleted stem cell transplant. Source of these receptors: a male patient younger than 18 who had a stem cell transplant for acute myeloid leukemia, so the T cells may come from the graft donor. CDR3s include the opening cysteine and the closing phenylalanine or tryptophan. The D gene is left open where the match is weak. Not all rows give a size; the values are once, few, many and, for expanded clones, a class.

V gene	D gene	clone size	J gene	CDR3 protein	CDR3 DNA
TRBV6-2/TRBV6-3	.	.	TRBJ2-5	CASSYPFWGNQETQYF	TGTGCCAGCAGTTACCCCTTTTGGGGAAACCAAGAGACCCAGTACTTC
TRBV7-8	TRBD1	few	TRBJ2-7	CATIRGRGRSRDEQYF	TGTGCCACCATTAGGGGCAGGGGGCGTTCAAGGGACGAGCAGTACTTC
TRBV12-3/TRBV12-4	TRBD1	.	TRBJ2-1	CASSFETGLVNEQFF	TGTGCCAGCAGTTTTGAGACAGGGTTAGTCAATGAGCAGTTCTTC
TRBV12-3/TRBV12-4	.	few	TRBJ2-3	CASSPGTPRGAQYF	TGTGCCAGCAGCCCCGGGACGCCTCGCGGGGCGCAGTATTTT
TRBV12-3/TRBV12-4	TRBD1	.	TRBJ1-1	CASSPDRVEAFF	TGTGCCAGCAGCCCGGACAGGGTCGAAGCTTTCTTT
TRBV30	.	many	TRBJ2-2	CAWSPTEKQVTGELFF	TGTGCCTGGAGTCCCACGGAGAAACAAGTGACCGGGGAGCTGTTTTTT
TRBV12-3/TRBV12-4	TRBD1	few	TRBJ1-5	CASSLGGGQGHQPQHF	TGTGCCAGCAGTTTAGGTGGGGGACAGGGACATCAGCCCCAGCATTTT
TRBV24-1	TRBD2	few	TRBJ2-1	CATSAAGSGRAGEQFF	TGTGCCACCAGTGCCGCGGGTAGCGGGAGAGCGGGTGAGCAGTTCTTC
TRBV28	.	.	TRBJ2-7	CASSLSGLPFSYEQYF	TGTGCCAGCAGTTTATCCGGACTACCATTCTCCTACGAGCAGTACTTC
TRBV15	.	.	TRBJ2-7	CATSRGRGGPYEQYF	TGTGCCACCAGCAGAGGTCGAGGGGGGCCCTACGAGCAGTACTTC
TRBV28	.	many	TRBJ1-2	CASSPFSPGYGYTF	TGTGCCAGCAGCCCGTTTTCCCCGGGCTATGGCTACACCTTC
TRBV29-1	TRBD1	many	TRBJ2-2	CSGDRGNTGELFF	TGCAGCGGTGACAGGGGGAACACCGGGGAGCTGTTTTTT
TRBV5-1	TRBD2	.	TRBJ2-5	CASSFGTSGTQETQYF	TGCGCCAGCAGTTTTGGGACTAGCGGGACCCAAGAGACCCAGTACTTC
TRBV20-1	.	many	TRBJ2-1	CSGGASYNEQFF	TGCAGTGGGGGGGCATCCTACAATGAGCAGTTCTTC
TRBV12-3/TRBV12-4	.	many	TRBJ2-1	CASSLIGEQFF	TGTGCCAGCAGTTTAATCGGTGAGCAGTTCTTC
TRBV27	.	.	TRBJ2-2	CASGRGALRDGELFF	TGTGCCAGTGGGAGAGGGGCCCTCCGAGACGGGGAGCTGTTTTTT
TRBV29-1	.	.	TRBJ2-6	CSVEGGDGHSSGANVLTF	TGCAGCGTTGAAGGGGGGGACGGGCATAGCTCTGGGGCCAACGTCCTGACTTTC
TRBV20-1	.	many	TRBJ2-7	CSAKGSRTREQYF	TGCAGTGCTAAAGGGTCCAGGACGAGGGAGCAGTACTTC
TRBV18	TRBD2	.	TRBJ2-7	CASSPAGGLFEQYF	TGTGCCAGCTCACCGGCGGGAGGGCTTTTCGAGCAGTACTTC
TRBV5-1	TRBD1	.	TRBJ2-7	CASSPGGTGVIYEQYF	TGCGCCAGCAGCCCGGGAGGGACAGGGGTCATCTACGAGCAGTACTTC
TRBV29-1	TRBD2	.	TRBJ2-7	CSVGAGDEQYF	TGCAGCGTTGGTGCGGGGGACGAGCAGTACTTC
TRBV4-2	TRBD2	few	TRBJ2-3	CASSQDLVRSGGAADTQYF	TGTGCCAGCAGCCAAGATCTCGTAAGAAGCGGGGGGGCCGCAGATACGCAGTATTTT
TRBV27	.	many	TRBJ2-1	CATNPLRGPDEQFF	TGTGCCACCAACCCCCTCAGAGGCCCGGATGAGCAGTTCTTC
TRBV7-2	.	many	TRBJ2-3	CASSLGTATDTQYF	TGTGCCAGCAGCTTAGGAACGGCTACAGATACGCAGTATTTT
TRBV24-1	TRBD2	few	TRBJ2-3	CATQREPDTQYF	TGTGCCACCCAGCGGGAGCCAGATACGCAGTATTTT
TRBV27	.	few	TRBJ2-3	CAIMDSGRDTQYF	TGTGCCATTATGGACTCGGGGAGAGATACGCAGTATTTT
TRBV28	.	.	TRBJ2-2	CASSLGSTVRPAGELFF	TGTGCCAGCAGTTTAGGGTCGACAGTACGACCCGCCGGGGAGCTGTTTTTT
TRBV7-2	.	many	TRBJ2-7	CASSPTGGGVYEQYF	TGTGCCAGCAGCCCTACAGGCGGAGGGGTCTACGAGCAGTACTTC
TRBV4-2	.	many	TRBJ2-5	CASSYEETQYF	TGTGCCAGCAGCTACGAAGAGACCCAGTACTTC
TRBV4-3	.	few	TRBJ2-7	CASSQTRDVEQYF	TGCGCCAGCAGCCAAACTAGAGACGTCGAGCAGTACTTC
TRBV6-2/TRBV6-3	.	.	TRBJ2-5	CASRTHNLRRLRETQYF	TGTGCCAGCAGAACCCATAATCTGAGGAGGTTGCGAGAGACCCAGTACTTC
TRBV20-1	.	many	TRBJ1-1	CSARVRGEVGEAFF	TGCAGTGCTAGAGTTAGGGGGGAGGTCGGTGAAGCTTTCTTT
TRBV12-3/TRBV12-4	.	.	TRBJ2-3	CASSLGLATYTQYF	TGTGCCAGCAGTTTAGGGCTAGCGACATATACGCAGTATTTT
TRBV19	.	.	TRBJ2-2	CASSRTARGSPTGELFF	TGTGCCAGTAGTAGGACCGCCCGGGGGTCCCCCACCGGGGAGCTGTTTTTT
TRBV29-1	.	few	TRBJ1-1	CSVDGRAGNTEAFF	TGCAGCGTTGACGGGCGGGCGGGGAACACTGAAGCTTTCTTT
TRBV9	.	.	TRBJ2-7	CASSVGSGLRIYEQYF	TGTGCCAGCAGCGTAGGCAGCGGCCTTAGGATCTACGAGCAGTACTTC
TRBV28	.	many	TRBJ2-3	CASTLRLSTDTQYF	TGTGCCAGCACCCTCCGACTGAGCACAGATACGCAGTATTTT
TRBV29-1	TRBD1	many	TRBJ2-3	CSVFRPDRAPTDTQYF	TGCAGCGTTTTCCGACCGGACAGGGCCCCCACAGATACGCAGTATTTT
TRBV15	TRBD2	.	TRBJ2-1	CATSRDVPSGRLNNEQFF	TGTGCCACCAGCAGAGATGTGCCTAGCGGGAGGCTTAACAATGAGCAGTTCTTC
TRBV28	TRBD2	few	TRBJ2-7	CASSFRGVFSYEQYF	TGTGCCAGCAGTTTTCGGGGGGTCTTCTCCTACGAGCAGTACTTC
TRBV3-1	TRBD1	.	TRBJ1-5	CASSQRQGGNQPQHF	TGTGCCAGCAGCCAACGACAGGGGGGCAATCAGCCCCAGCATTTT
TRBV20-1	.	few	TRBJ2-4	CSAREGPQNIQYF	TGCAGTGCTAGAGAGGGGCCCCAAAACATTCAGTACTTC
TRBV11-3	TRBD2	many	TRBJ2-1	CASSQRTSAYNEQFF	TGTGCCAGCAGCCAACGGACTAGCGCCTACAATGAGCAGTTCTTC
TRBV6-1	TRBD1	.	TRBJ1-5	CASSDREGGQPQHF	TGTGCCAGCAGCGACAGGGAAGGAGGTCAGCCCCAGCATTTT
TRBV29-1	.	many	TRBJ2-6	CSVGNSGANVLTF	TGCAGCGTGGGGAACTCTGGGGCCAACGTCCTGACTTTC
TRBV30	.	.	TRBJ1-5	CACSPGISNQPQHF	TGTGCCTGCTCACCAGGGATTAGCAATCAGCCCCAGCATTTT
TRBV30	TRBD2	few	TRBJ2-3	CAWRAGADTQYF	TGTGCCTGGAGAGCGGGAGCGGATACGCAGTATTTT
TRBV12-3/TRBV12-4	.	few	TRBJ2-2	CASSPDKNTGELFF	TGTGCCAGCAGTCCCGACAAGAACACCGGGGAGCTGTTTTTT
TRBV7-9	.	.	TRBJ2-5	CASSFPGTRQAQYF	TGTGCCAGCAGCTTCCCCGGGACCCGCCAGGCCCAGTACTTC
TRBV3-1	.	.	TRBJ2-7	CASSQDRGHFYEQYF	TGTGCCAGCAGCCAAGATAGGGGACACTTCTACGAGCAGTACTTC
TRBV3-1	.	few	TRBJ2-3	CASRGHTDTQYF	TGTGCCAGCAGGGGACACACAGATACGCAGTATTTT
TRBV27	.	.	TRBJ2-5	CASSFNSGGVYGETQYF	TGTGCCAGCAGTTTTAATAGCGGAGGGGTGTATGGAGAGACCCAGTACTTC
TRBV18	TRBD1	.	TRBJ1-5	CDSSPWGQVDQPQHF	TGTGACAGCTCACCATGGGGACAGGTCGATCAGCCCCAGCATTTT
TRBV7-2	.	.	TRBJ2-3	CASSLVWLAGDTQYF	TGTGCCAGCAGCTTAGTCTGGCTAGCAGGGGATACGCAGTATTTT